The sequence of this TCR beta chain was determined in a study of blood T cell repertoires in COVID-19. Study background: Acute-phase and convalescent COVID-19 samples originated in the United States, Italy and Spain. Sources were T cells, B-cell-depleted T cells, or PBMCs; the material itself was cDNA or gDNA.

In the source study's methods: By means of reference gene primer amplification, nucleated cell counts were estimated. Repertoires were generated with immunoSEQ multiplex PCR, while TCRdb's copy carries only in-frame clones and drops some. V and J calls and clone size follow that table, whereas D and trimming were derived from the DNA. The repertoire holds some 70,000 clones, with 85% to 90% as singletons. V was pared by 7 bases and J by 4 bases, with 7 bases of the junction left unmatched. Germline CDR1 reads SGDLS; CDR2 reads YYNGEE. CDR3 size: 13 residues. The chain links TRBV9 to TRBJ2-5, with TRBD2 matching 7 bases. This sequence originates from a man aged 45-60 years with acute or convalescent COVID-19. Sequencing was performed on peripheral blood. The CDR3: CASGLAGVETQYF. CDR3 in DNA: TGTGCCAGCGGACTTGCGGGAGTAGAGACCCAGTACTTC.